These T cell receptor beta chains were read from a single sample in a study of beta chain features in type 1 diabetes. Assay used: immunoSEQ multiplex PCR; TCRdb lists only in-frame clones, some missing. The sample consists of a few hundred thousand clones, about 14% of them appearing once. The sample taken for sequencing was central memory CD4+ T cells from blood. These receptors originate from a man aged 25 to 40 in good health. CDR3s include the opening cysteine and the closing phenylalanine or tryptophan. The D gene is left open where the match is weak. Clone sizes are given selectively: once, few, many, or a class where the clone is expanded.

J gene	V gene	clone size	CDR3 length	D gene	CDR3 protein	CDR3 DNA
TRBJ2-5	TRBV2	-	14	-	CASREGTAQETQYF	TGTGCCAGCAGGGAAGGGACTGCCCAAGAGACCCAGTACTTC
TRBJ1-2	TRBV7-9	few	11	-	CASSLGRGYTF	TGTGCCAGCAGCCTCGGACGAGGCTACACCTTC
TRBJ2-1	TRBV5-1	-	16	-	CASSLREGTPSNEQFF	TGCGCCAGCAGCTTGAGAGAAGGGACTCCGAGCAATGAGCAGTTCTTC
TRBJ1-1	TRBV10-2	-	14	-	CASSPGHRIPEAFF	TGCGCCAGCAGCCCGGGTCATCGAATCCCTGAAGCTTTCTTT
TRBJ2-3	TRBV5-4	-	17	TRBD2	CASSYRLADSSTDTQYF	TGTGCCAGCAGCTATAGACTAGCGGATTCTAGCACAGATACGCAGTATTTT
TRBJ2-3	TRBV6-6	once	15	-	CASIDHNLFTDTQYF	TGTGCCAGCATTGACCATAATCTTTTCACAGATACGCAGTATTTT
TRBJ2-7	TRBV2	few	13	TRBD2	CASVILAKYEQYF	TGTGCCAGCGTCATACTAGCGAAGTACGAGCAGTACTTC
TRBJ1-2	TRBV27	few	15	-	CASSLWEELGYGYTF	TGTGCCAGCAGTTTGTGGGAGGAGTTAGGCTATGGCTACACCTTC
TRBJ1-1	TRBV10-3	few	12	-	CAISEVGAEAFF	TGTGCCATCAGTGAGGTAGGGGCGGAAGCTTTCTTT
TRBJ1-1	TRBV15	few	13	-	CATSRDPGLEAFF	TGTGCCACCAGCAGAGATCCCGGACTTGAAGCTTTCTTT
TRBJ1-1	TRBV14	-	13	-	CASSQELQGSAFF	TGTGCCAGCAGCCAAGAGCTTCAAGGGTCAGCTTTCTTT
TRBJ1-1	TRBV7-6	few	13	-	CASSAIRDTEAFF	TGTGCCAGCAGCGCCATTAGAGACACTGAAGCTTTCTTT
TRBJ2-7	TRBV21-1	few	9	-	CASSKEGQF	TGTGCCAGCAGCAAAGAGGGGCAGTTC
TRBJ1-1	TRBV5-4	many	15	-	CASSLDASMNTEAFF	TGTGCCAGCAGCTTGGATGCATCCATGAACACTGAAGCTTTCTTT
TRBJ2-7	TRBV5-1	few	11	-	CASSGTYEQYF	TGCGCCAGCAGCGGCACCTACGAGCAGTACTTC
TRBJ1-1	TRBV27	few	15	TRBD1	CASSLSGTGNTEAFF	TGTGCCAGCAGTTTATCCGGGACAGGGAACACTGAAGCTTTCTTT
TRBJ1-2	TRBV10-3	-	14	-	CAISDQGISYGYTF	TGTGCCATCAGTGATCAGGGGATCAGCTATGGCTACACCTTC
TRBJ2-5	TRBV5-6	-	15	TRBD2	CASSLLAGAQETQYF	TGTGCCAGCAGCTTACTAGCGGGGGCGCAAGAGACCCAGTACTTC
TRBJ1-1	TRBV4-3	-	15	TRBD1	CASSQAGRGRTEAFF	TGCGCCAGCAGCCAAGCGGGCAGGGGGCGGACTGAAGCTTTCTTT
TRBJ2-1	TRBV2	many	14	-	CASIIGTAYNEQFF	TGTGCCAGCATAATCGGGACGGCTTACAATGAGCAGTTCTTC
TRBJ1-5	TRBV12-5	few	15	TRBD1	CASGLVGGMGQPQHF	TGTGCTAGTGGTTTGGTAGGGGGCATGGGTCAGCCCCAGCATTTT
TRBJ2-3	TRBV9	-	16	TRBD2	CASSVEAGGSTDTQYF	TGTGCCAGCAGCGTAGAGGCGGGGGGGAGCACAGATACGCAGTATTTT
TRBJ2-1	TRBV6-5	-	14	-	CASTTLMGANEQFF	TGTGCCAGCACCACATTAATGGGGGCCAATGAGCAGTTCTTC
TRBJ2-3	TRBV9	few	16	TRBD2	CASSGRGGAFTDTQYF	TGTGCCAGCAGCGGGCGCGGGGGGGCTTTCACAGATACGCAGTATTTT
TRBJ1-5	TRBV6-1	few	17	-	CASSEAVRLYSNQPQHF	TGTGCCAGCAGTGAAGCTGTCAGACTCTATAGCAATCAGCCCCAGCATTTT
TRBJ1-1	TRBV30	few	13	-	CAWSVFMGTEAFF	TGTGCCTGGAGTGTGTTCATGGGGACTGAAGCTTTCTTT
TRBJ2-5	TRBV6-5	few	16	TRBD1	CASSYDRGILAETQYF	TGTGCCAGCAGTTATGACAGGGGGATTTTGGCAGAGACCCAGTACTTC
TRBJ1-2	TRBV29-1	many	11	TRBD1	CSATGDYGYTF	TGCAGCGCGACAGGGGACTATGGCTACACCTTC
TRBJ1-1	TRBV7-8	few	19	TRBD1	CASSLYPPVPDRGRTEAFF	TGTGCCAGCAGCTTATACCCCCCCGTGCCTGACAGGGGGCGGACTGAAGCTTTCTTT
TRBJ1-4	TRBV25-1	few	14	TRBD1	CASRVGTDTEKLFF	TGTGCCAGCAGGGTAGGGACAGATACTGAAAAACTGTTTTTT
TRBJ1-5	TRBV27	few	16	-	CASSPAGTTLNQPQHF	TGTGCCAGCAGTCCTGCCGGGACTACATTAAATCAGCCCCAGCATTTT
TRBJ2-7	TRBV5-4	-	14	-	CASSHSGDDYEQYF	TGTGCCAGCAGCCACTCAGGGGATGACTACGAGCAGTACTTC
TRBJ2-5	TRBV7-2	-	11	-	CASSEQETQYF	TGTGCCAGCAGCGAACAAGAGACCCAGTACTTC
TRBJ2-3	TRBV9	many	15	-	CASSAASAFTDTQYF	TGTGCCAGCAGCGCCGCCTCGGCCTTCACAGATACGCAGTATTTT
TRBJ1-2	TRBV4-3	-	16	-	CASSQDRGRALYGYTF	TGCGCCAGCAGCCAAGATAGGGGCAGGGCTTTGTATGGCTACACCTTC
TRBJ1-5	TRBV4-3	-	14	-	CASSQGRGDQPQHF	TGCGCCAGCAGCCAAGGGAGGGGGGACCAGCCCCAGCATTTT
TRBJ2-5	TRBV6-5	-	13	-	CASYRGQRETQYF	TGTGCCAGCTATCGGGGGCAGCGGGAGACCCAGTACTTC
TRBJ1-5	TRBV6-1	-	14	-	CASSERGRNQPQHF	TGTGCCAGCAGTGAAAGGGGAAGAAATCAGCCCCAGCATTTT
TRBJ1-1	TRBV19	many	14	-	CASKGPGWNTEAFF	TGTGCCAGTAAAGGGCCGGGATGGAACACTGAAGCTTTCTTT
TRBJ1-5	TRBV5-1	few	13	TRBD1	CARGTGGTQPQHF	TGCGCCAGAGGGACAGGGGGCACTCAGCCCCAGCATTTT
TRBJ2-3	TRBV7-9	-	16	TRBD2	CASSLTGSGSTDTQYF	TGTGCCAGCAGCTTAACGGGTAGCGGGAGCACAGATACGCAGTATTTT
TRBJ2-2	TRBV6-7	-	17	TRBD1	CASSYPKDRVWTGELFF	TGTGCCAGCAGTTACCCGAAAGACAGGGTTTGGACCGGGGAGCTGTTTTTT
TRBJ2-7	TRBV27	few	12	-	CASSEGRYEQYF	TGTGCCAGCAGTGAAGGGAGATACGAGCAGTACTTC
TRBJ2-3	TRBV9	once	15	TRBD2	CASSVAAGGTDTQYF	TGTGCCAGCAGCGTAGCAGCGGGGGGCACAGATACGCAGTATTTT
TRBJ2-6	TRBV7-2	few	16	-	CASSLAGSSGANVLTF	TGTGCCAGCAGCTTAGCGGGAAGCTCTGGGGCCAACGTCCTGACTTTC